The clone carrying this T cell receptor (beta chain) was found a few times. This sample was included in a study of blood T cell repertoires in COVID-19. As for the study in general: Samples came from the United States, Italy and Spain, spanning acute and convalescent COVID-19.

Authors' processing steps: Amplification of reference gene primers was used by the study to estimate nucleated cell counts. Profiling relied on immunoSEQ multiplex PCR, and the TCRdb table lists in-frame clones only, not all of them. Clone size and V and J calls were adopted from that table, with D and trimming inferred from the DNA. The sample records about 210,000 clones, 81% being singletons. V trimming: 0 bases; J trimming: 7 bases; junction bases outside the gene matches: 8. This CDR3 contains 17 residues. Germline loops: CDR1 SGHKS, CDR2 YYEKEE (reference sequence). Across about two dozen US areas, participants ranged in age from 18 to 89 years. Which cohort a participant joined came from the clinical history participants gave.

The chain is built from TRBV5-5 and TRBJ1-6, with 9 bases matching TRBD1. The sequencing input was PBMCs or T cells enriched from blood (not recorded which). This TCR was recovered from a woman aged 45-65 years with acute COVID-19. The CDR3 loop is CASSLGTPGQGNSPLHF. The CDR3 DNA follows: TGTGCCAGCAGCTTGGGGACCCCGGGACAGGGAAATTCACCCCTCCACTTT.